This entry describes one TCR beta chain. Its specificity is unknown. Per germline, CDR1 KGHSH and CDR2 LQKENI. The CDR3 is made up of 15 amino acids. Trimming took off 3 bases at V and 1 base at J, with 11 bases between the two ends. These data originate in a study of identifying expanded T cells in peripheral blood. TCRdb keeps only in-frame clones here, not all; method: immunoSEQ multiplex PCR. The table shows about 58,000 clones, with roughly 90% occurring only once. Findings and caveats of the study: Two-week clone count variance significantly increased as total template count grew.

During the collection period, no donor immune events like infections were recorded. V usage is TRBV18 and J usage is TRBJ2-3, with D maybe TRBD1 (5 bases). The clonotype comes from a person aged 18-69 years in good health. Sequencing used blood. The chain's CDR3 is CASSPPGMRTDTQYF. Written as DNA, the CDR3 is TGTGCCAGCTCACCTCCAGGGATGCGCACAGATACGCAGTATTTT.